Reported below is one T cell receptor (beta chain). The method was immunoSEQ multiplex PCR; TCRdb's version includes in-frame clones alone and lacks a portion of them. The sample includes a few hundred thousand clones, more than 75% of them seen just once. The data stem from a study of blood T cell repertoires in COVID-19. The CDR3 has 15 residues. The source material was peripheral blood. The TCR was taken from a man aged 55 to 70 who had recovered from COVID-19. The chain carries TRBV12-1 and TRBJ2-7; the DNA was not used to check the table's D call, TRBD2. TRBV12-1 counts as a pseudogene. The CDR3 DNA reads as TGTGCCAGCAGCTTTGGAGGTGATTTCTCCTACGAGCAGTACTTC. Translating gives CASSFGGDFSYEQYF.